The 29 T cell receptor beta chains below were found in one sample sequenced in a study of neurological immune-mediated disorders. MiXCR, applied by TCRdb to the 5' RACE reads, yields one record per CDR3 protein. This table holds about 30,000 distinct CDR3 sequences, about 15% found once. The specimen sequenced was PBMCs. The receptors come from an older man in good health.

This clonotype has at least ten counts. V is TRBV7-2 and J is TRBJ2-2; D gene ambiguous. Germline values: CDR1 SGHTA, CDR2 FQGNSA. This CDR3 is 12 amino acids long. The V end lost 2 bases, the J end lost 6 bases, and 4 bases lay between the germline ends. The CDR3 here is CASSLRSGELFF. The CDR3 nucleotides read TGTGCCAGCAGCTTACGATCCGGGGAGCTGTTTTTT.

This clonotype was found many times. The rearrangement links TRBV7-2 to TRBJ1-6; D might be TRBD1 (5 bases). Germline V gene lookup returns CDR1 SGHTA and CDR2 FQGNSA. Deletions cut 5 bases from V and 6 bases from J, with 14 bases between. This CDR3 has 15 amino acids. CDR3 DNA: TGTGCCAGCAGCCCTAAAGGCGGGGGTAATTCACCCCTCCACTTT. It codes for CASSPKGGGNSPLHF.

In its sample, this clonotype was seen many times. This chain links TRBV7-2 with TRBJ2-5, with D tentatively TRBD2 (5 bases). Trimming took off 5 bases at V and 5 bases at J, with 15 bases between the two ends. The CDR3 contains 14 residues. Germline V CDR1 and CDR2: SGHTA, FQGNSA. CDR3 sequence reads: CASSRITRDETQYF. As DNA, the CDR3 is TGTGCCAGCAGCCGAATTACTAGAGACGAGACCCAGTACTTC. Drawing the rest from reference TRBV7-2 and TRBJ2-5, the complete variable domain is GAGVSQSPSNKVTEKGKDVELRCDPISGHTALYWYRQSLGQGLEFLIYFQGNSAPDKSGLPSDRFSAERTGGSVSTLTIQRTQQEDSAVYLCASSRITRDETQYFGPGTRLLVL.

This clonotype has ten or more counts. The chain is built from TRBV15 and TRBJ1-1; D may be TRBD1 (5 bases). Germline V gene sequence: CDR1 LNHNV, CDR2 YYDKDF (reference sequence). The CDR3 totals 12 residues. Deletions cut 5 bases from V and 6 bases from J, with 10 bases between. The CDR3 sequence: CATSGARPEAFF. The CDR3 DNA sequence: TGTGCCACCAGCGGGGCCCGGCCTGAAGCTTTCTTT.

In this sample, this clonotype turned up many times. V and J are TRBV5-1 and TRBJ2-2, with 7 bases that match TRBD2. Germline V gives CDR1 SGHRS, CDR2 YFSETQ. J lost 7 bases, V lost 6 bases, and 9 bases had no gene match. The CDR3 is 14 amino acids. The CDR3 reads CASKEAGEGGELFF. The CDR3 nucleotides read TGCGCCAGCAAAGAGGCGGGAGAGGGCGGGGAGCTGTTTTTT.

This clonotype was picked up many times. V and J are TRBV5-1 and TRBJ2-2; 8 nucleotides line up with TRBD2. The germline CDR1 and CDR2 sequences are SGHRS and YFSETQ. Trimming cost V 0 bases and J 7 bases; bases outside gene matches: 11. The CDR3 covers 17 residues. Here the CDR3 reads CASSLGGSGGRIGELFF. CDR3 nucleotides: TGCGCCAGCAGCTTGGGGGGCAGCGGGGGCCGGATCGGGGAGCTGTTTTTT.

This clonotype was detected ten times or more. The chain links TRBV5-5 to TRBJ1-1; D gene uncertain. The germline V gene encodes CDR1 SGHKS and CDR2 YYEKEE (reference sequence). CDR3 length: 17 residues. Trimming left V 0 bases short and J 2 bases short, with 17 bases between. DNA of the CDR3: TGTGCCAGCAGCTTGGATAACACCGCAATTGCTAACACTGAAGCTTTCTTT. It translates to CASSLDNTAIANTEAFF.

This clonotype was seen at least ten times. V gene TRBV10-2 combines with J gene TRBJ2-7, with D maybe TRBD1 (5 bases). The germline V and J ends were trimmed by 6 bases and 3 bases, with 15 bases remaining between them. CDR3 size: 14 residues. The germline gives CDR1 WSHSY, CDR2 SAAADI. Written as DNA, the CDR3 is TGCGCCAGCAGACCCCAAGGGGAAGACTACGAGCAGTACTTC. Amino acids: CASRPQGEDYEQYF.

In its sample, this clonotype was seen many times. The gene calls are TRBV5-1 and TRBJ2-7; unclear D gene. Germline CDR1 and CDR2: SGHRS and YFSETQ. The CDR3 length is 13 residues. V lost 2 bases and J 1 base, leaving 7 bases between the germline ends. In nucleotides, the CDR3 is TGCGCCAGCAGCTTTAAGATTTCCTACGAGCAGTACTTC. As protein: CASSFKISYEQYF. Using reference TRBV5-1 and TRBJ2-7 for the parts outside the CDR3, the full variable domain is KAGVTQTPRYLIKTRGQQVTLSCSPISGHRSVSWYQQTPGQGLQFLFEYFSETQRNKGNFPGRFSGRQFSNSRSEMNVSTLELGDSALYLCASSFKISYEQYFGPGTRLTVT.

This clonotype has ten or more counts. The chain is built from TRBV24-1 and TRBJ1-5; TRBD1 aligns across 7 bases. The V segment lost 2 bases and the J segment 6 bases; nucleotides outside the gene matches: 6. The CDR3 totals 15 residues. Germline CDR1 and CDR2: KGHDR and SFDVKD. CDR3: CATSDSTGAFQPQHF. For the CDR3, the DNA is TGTGCCACCAGTGATTCCACAGGGGCTTTTCAGCCCCAGCATTTT.

By proportion, this clonotype is medium-sized (0.01 to 0.1%). J is TRBJ2-3 and V is TRBV7-8; TRBD1 aligns across 9 bases. After removal of 5 bases from V and 1 base from J, the junction contained 7 bases not matched to a gene. Germline assignment: CDR1 SGHVS and CDR2 FQNEAQ. This CDR3 contains 16 residues. The CDR3 reads CASSTPDRGGTDTQYF. The CDR3, as DNA: TGTGCCAGCAGCACACCGGACAGGGGCGGCACAGATACGCAGTATTTT.

This clonotype has ten or more counts. The chain has TRBV7-2 and TRBJ2-2, with TRBD2 matching over 12 bases. The CDR3 runs to 17 residues. V shed 2 bases, J shed 3 bases, and the junction held 4 bases outside the gene matches. Germline V gene data show CDR1 as SGHTA and CDR2 as FQGNSA. CDR3 loop: CASSLLAGGPDTGELFF. For the CDR3, the DNA is TGTGCCAGCAGCTTACTAGCGGGGGGGCCCGACACCGGGGAGCTGTTTTTT.

This clonotype was seen ten or more times. CDR3 in DNA: TGCAGTGCTAAAAGACAGGGGCGCACCGGGGAGCTGTTTTTT. Residues: CSAKRQGRTGELFF. The gene calls are TRBV20-1 and TRBJ2-2, with 8 positions matching TRBD1. The germline V gene has CDR1 DFQATT and CDR2 SNEGSKA (reference sequence). The CDR3 length is 14 residues. V trimming: 4 bases; J trimming: 4 bases; junction bases outside the gene matches: 5.

This clonotype was counted many times. This chain connects TRBV28 to TRBJ1-5, with a possible D match to TRBD1 (6 bases). With 6 bases removed from V and 8 bases from J, the gap between germline ends came to 17 bases. This CDR3 is 14 amino acids long. The V gene's germline CDR1 is MDHEN and CDR2 SYDVKM. CDR3: CASSLPGGREPQHF. CDR3 DNA: TGTGCCAGCAGCCTACCGGGGGGCCGTGAGCCCCAGCATTTT.

This clonotype was seen repeatedly, ten times or more. The chain has TRBV4-3 and TRBJ1-2; D unresolved. The V end lost 1 base, the J end lost 8 bases, and 11 bases lay between the germline ends. Germline values: CDR1 LGHNA, CDR2 YSLEER. The CDR3 spans 13 residues. The CDR3 region is CASSQVDKRGYTF. CDR3 bases: TGCGCCAGCAGCCAAGTTGATAAAAGGGGCTACACCTTC.

At least ten counts were recorded for this clonotype. The chain couples TRBV2 to TRBJ2-3; 7 bases map to TRBD2. The V segment lost 3 bases and the J segment 2 bases; nucleotides outside the gene matches: 2. CDR1 and CDR2 (germline): SNHLY, FYNNEI. This CDR3 comprises 14 residues. The CDR3 protein is CASSDGRFTDTQYF. CDR3 bases: TGTGCCAGCAGTGACGGGAGGTTCACAGATACGCAGTATTTT.

The sample holds many counts of this clonotype. This chain joins TRBV5-1 and TRBJ1-1, with D unresolved. Trimming left V 0 bases short and J 7 bases short, with 10 bases between. Looked up from germline, CDR1 is SGHRS and CDR2 is YFSETQ. The CDR3 totals 13 residues. This chain's CDR3 is CASSLAEVGEAFF. The CDR3 nucleotides are TGCGCCAGCAGCTTGGCCGAAGTCGGTGAAGCTTTCTTT. Variable domain in full (rest from reference TRBV5-1 and TRBJ1-1): KAGVTQTPRYLIKTRGQQVTLSCSPISGHRSVSWYQQTPGQGLQFLFEYFSETQRNKGNFPGRFSGRQFSNSRSEMNVSTLELGDSALYLCASSLAEVGEAFFGQGTRLTVV.

This clonotype was counted ten times or more. V is TRBV6-6 and J is TRBJ2-3, with TRBD1 matching 9 bases. Germline CDR1 reads MNHNY; CDR2 reads SVGAGI (reference sequence). With 0 bases clipped from V and 0 bases from J, the junction kept 7 bases outside the gene matches. The CDR3 contains 18 residues. CDR3 nucleotides: TGTGCCAGCAGTTACTCAGTGTTGGGACAGGGAAGCACAGATACGCAGTATTTT. Protein sequence: CASSYSVLGQGSTDTQYF.

This clonotype has a handful of counts. With a much larger clone just one base away, this may be a read error. The chain is built from TRBV27 and TRBJ2-2; D gene uncertain. The length of the CDR3 is 13 residues. CDR1 and CDR2 (germline): MNHEY, SMNVEV (reference sequence). CDR3 DNA sequence: TGTACCAGCCGGGCCTACCTCACCGGGGAGCTGTTTTTT. Translated, it gives CTSRAYLTGELFF.

This clonotype was found a few times. The V call is TRBV18, the J call TRBJ2-3; 8 bases are shared with TRBD1. Germline assignment: CDR1 KGHSH and CDR2 LQKENI. The CDR3 runs to 16 residues. After removal of 3 bases from V and 2 bases from J, the junction contained 7 bases not matched to a gene. CDR3 in amino acids: CASSPGQVGLTDTQYF. The CDR3 DNA sequence: TGTGCCAGCTCACCGGGACAGGTGGGACTCACAGATACGCAGTATTTT.

This clonotype was seen repeatedly, ten times or more. The rearrangement uses TRBV4-2 and TRBJ2-7; perhaps TRBD1 as D (5 bases). From germline, CDR1 is LGHNA and CDR2 YNFKEQ. Trimming removed 3 bases from V and 0 bases from J, with 9 bases in between. This CDR3 is 14 amino acids long. DNA of the CDR3: TGTGCCAGCAGCCACCAGGGTTTCTCCTACGAGCAGTACTTC. Its protein is CASSHQGFSYEQYF.

This clonotype was detected only once. V and J are TRBV19 and TRBJ2-3; D is possibly TRBD1 (5 bases). V shed 7 bases and J shed 6 bases, with 14 bases lying between them. This CDR3 comprises 13 residues. The germline CDR1 and CDR2 sequences are LNHDA and SQIVND (reference sequence). CDR3 DNA sequence: TGTGCCAGTATCTTGTCAGGGTCCGATACGCAGTATTTT. Amino acid sequence: CASILSGSDTQYF.

This clonotype has at least ten counts. V gene TRBV7-9 combines with J gene TRBJ2-4, with 10 bases lining up with TRBD2. CDR1 SEHNR and CDR2 FQNEAQ come from the germline V gene (reference sequence). V lost 4 bases to trimming and J lost 4 bases; unmatched junction nucleotides: 4. The CDR3 has 15 residues. The CDR3 nucleotides are TGTGCCAGCAGCTATAGCGGGGGGCAAAAAAACATTCAGTACTTC. It is translated as CASSYSGGQKNIQYF. The complete variable domain, with remaining parts taken from reference TRBV7-9 and TRBJ2-4, reads DTGVSQNPRHKITKRGQNVTFRCDPISEHNRLYWYRQTLGQGPEFLTYFQNEAQLEKSRLLSDRFSAERPKGSFSTLEIQRTEQGDSAMYLCASSYSGGQKNIQYFGAGTRLSVL.

This clonotype has a count of ten or more. The chain couples TRBV13 to TRBJ1-6, with TRBD1 matching over 7 bases. The J segment lost 1 base and the V segment lost 0 bases, leaving 3 bases of the junction unmatched. Germline V lookup: CDR1 PRHDT, CDR2 FYEKMQ (reference sequence). The CDR3 spans 17 residues. DNA for the CDR3: TGTGCCAGCAGCTTAGGCAGGGGGGTATCCTATAATTCACCCCTCCACTTT. It translates to CASSLGRGVSYNSPLHF.

This clonotype has ten or more counts. This rearrangement joins TRBV14 to TRBJ1-4; D gene unclear. CDR1 and CDR2 (germline): SGHDN, FVKESK. The V and J ends lost 1 base and 4 bases respectively, with 10 bases between them. This CDR3 contains 15 residues. The CDR3 reads CASSQVVGINEKLFF. The CDR3 DNA sequence: TGTGCCAGCAGCCAAGTAGTAGGGATTAATGAAAAACTGTTTTTT.

The chain combines TRBV10-3 with TRBJ1-5; D is unresolved. The CDR3 consists of 13 residues. CDR1 and CDR2 from the germline V gene are ENHRY and SYGVKD. V was pared by 11 bases and J by 3 bases, with 14 bases between. The CDR3 coding sequence is TGTGCCGCGGGCGGTGAGGACAATCAGCCCCAGCATTTT. This codes for CAAGGEDNQPQHF.

This clonotype has a count of ten or more. The chain has TRBV20-1 and TRBJ1-5; a possible D gene is TRBD1 (5 bases). This CDR3 spans 13 amino acids. The V gene's germline CDR1 is DFQATT and CDR2 SNEGSKA (reference sequence). Between the trimmed V and J ends, which lost 6 bases and 3 bases, there was a span of 12 bases. The CDR3 DNA reads TGCAGTGCCGAAGACAGAGTCAATCAGCCCCAGCATTTT. It yields the protein CSAEDRVNQPQHF.

This clonotype was recorded many times. The J gene is TRBJ1-5, the V gene TRBV24-1; D is unresolved. This CDR3 region has 16 residues. Trimming took off 4 bases at V and 0 bases at J, with 12 bases between the two ends. Germline V gene sequence: CDR1 KGHDR, CDR2 SFDVKD. The CDR3 sequence: CATSESGFGSNQPQHF. The CDR3 DNA reads TGTGCCACCAGTGAGTCCGGGTTTGGTAGCAATCAGCCCCAGCATTTT.

This clonotype was observed at least ten times. The CDR3 here is CASSLGQTYSPLHF. The CDR3 DNA sequence: TGCGCCAGCAGCTTGGGCCAGACCTATTCACCCCTCCACTTT. The V call is TRBV5-1, the J call TRBJ1-6; D not certain. The CDR3 has 14 amino acids. In germline, CDR1 is SGHRS, CDR2 YFSETQ. The V end lost 0 bases, the J end lost 8 bases, and 9 bases lay between the germline ends.